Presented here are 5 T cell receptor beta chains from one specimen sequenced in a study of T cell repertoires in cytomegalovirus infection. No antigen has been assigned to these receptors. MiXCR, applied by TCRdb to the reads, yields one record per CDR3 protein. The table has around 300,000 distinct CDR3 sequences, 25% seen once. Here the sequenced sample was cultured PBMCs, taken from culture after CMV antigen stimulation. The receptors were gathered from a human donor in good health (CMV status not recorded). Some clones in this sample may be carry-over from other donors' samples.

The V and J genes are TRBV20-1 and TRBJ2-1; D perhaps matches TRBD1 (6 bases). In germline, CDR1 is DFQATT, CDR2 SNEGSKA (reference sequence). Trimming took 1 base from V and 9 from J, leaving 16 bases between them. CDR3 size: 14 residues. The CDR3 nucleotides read TGCAGTGCTAGAGGGCAGGGGTATTGGGGTGAGCAGTTCTTC. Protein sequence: CSARGQGYWGEQFF.

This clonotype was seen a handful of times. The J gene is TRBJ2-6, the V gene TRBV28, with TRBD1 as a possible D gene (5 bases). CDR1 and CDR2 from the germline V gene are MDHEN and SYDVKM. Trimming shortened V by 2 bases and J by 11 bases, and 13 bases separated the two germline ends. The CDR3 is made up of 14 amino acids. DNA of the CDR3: TGTGCCAGCAGTTTAAGGGTCCTGGGGCACGTCCTGACTTTC. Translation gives CASSLRVLGHVLTF.

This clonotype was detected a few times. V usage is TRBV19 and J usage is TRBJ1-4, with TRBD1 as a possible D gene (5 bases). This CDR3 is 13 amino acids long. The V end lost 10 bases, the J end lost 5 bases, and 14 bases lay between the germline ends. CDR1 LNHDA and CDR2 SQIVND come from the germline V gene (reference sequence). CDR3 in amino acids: CANPDSFNEKLFF. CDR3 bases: TGTGCCAACCCCGACAGCTTCAATGAAAAACTGTTTTTT.

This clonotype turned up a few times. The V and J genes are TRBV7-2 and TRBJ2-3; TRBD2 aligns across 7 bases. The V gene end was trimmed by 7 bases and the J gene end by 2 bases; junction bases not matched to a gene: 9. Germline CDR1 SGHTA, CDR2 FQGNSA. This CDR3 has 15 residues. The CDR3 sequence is CASTLRGTTTDTQYF. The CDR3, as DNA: TGTGCCAGCACTCTTCGCGGGACTACCACAGATACGCAGTATTTT.

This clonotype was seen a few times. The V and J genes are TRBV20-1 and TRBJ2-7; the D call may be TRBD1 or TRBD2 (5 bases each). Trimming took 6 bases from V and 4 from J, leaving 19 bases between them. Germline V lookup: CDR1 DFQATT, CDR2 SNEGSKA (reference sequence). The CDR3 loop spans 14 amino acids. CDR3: CSAKRQAGTYEQYF. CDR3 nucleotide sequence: TGCAGTGCGAAAAGGCAGGCAGGGACGTACGAGCAGTACTTC.